Presented here are 8 T cell receptor beta chains from one specimen sequenced in a study of beta chain features in type 1 diabetes. Reverse transcribing all isolated RNA meant expressed TCRB transcripts were sequenced. Measured with immunoSEQ multiplex PCR; TCRdb has only the in-frame clones, and not every one. The profile shows about 210,000 clones, under 13% of them singletons. Material: central memory CD4+ T cells from blood. The receptors were sampled from a young man in good health.

By proportion, this clone is medium-sized. Other DNA sequences of this sample code for an identical CDR3. The chain recombines TRBV7-9 with TRBJ2-1; 8 bases align to TRBD2. After removal of 2 bases from V and 0 bases from J, the junction contained 3 bases not matched to a gene. Per the germline V gene, CDR1 is SEHNR and CDR2 is FQNEAQ (reference sequence). This CDR3 spans 16 amino acids. CDR3 coding DNA: TGTGCCAGCAGCTTATCCCTAGCGGGCTCCTACAATGAGCAGTTCTTC. This translates into CASSLSLAGSYNEQFF.

The chain employs TRBV9 and TRBJ2-2; the match to TRBD1 covers 7 bases. Germline lookup yields CDR1 SGDLS and CDR2 YYNGEE. The CDR3 covers 15 residues. Trimming took 6 bases from V and 2 from J; bases not matched to a gene: 7. Here the CDR3 reads CASNRDSLNTGELFF. The DNA for the CDR3 is TGTGCCAGCAACAGGGACAGTCTAAACACCGGGGAGCTGTTTTTT.

At least ten counts were recorded for this clone. The chain employs TRBV5-1 and TRBJ2-2; no clear D. From germline, CDR1 is SGHRS and CDR2 YFSETQ. V lost 2 bases, J lost 1 base, and 9 bases lay in between. The CDR3 runs to 15 residues. This CDR3 is CASSLTPENTGELFF. For the CDR3, the DNA is TGCGCCAGCAGCTTAACTCCCGAGAACACCGGGGAGCTGTTTTTT.

The J gene is TRBJ2-1, the V gene TRBV30; unclear D gene. From germline, CDR1 is GTSNPN and CDR2 SVGIG (reference sequence). Trimming stripped 5 bases from V and 4 bases from J, with 6 bases between. The CDR3 covers 11 residues. This CDR3 is CAWSYYNEQFF. For the CDR3, the DNA is TGTGCCTGGTCCTATTACAATGAGCAGTTCTTC.

In the case of this clone: This specimen includes other DNA sequences encoding the same CDR3. This rearrangement joins TRBV7-9 to TRBJ2-7; D is undetermined. V lost 3 bases and J lost 0, with 6 bases in between. CDR1 and CDR2 from the germline V gene are SEHNR and FQNEAQ (reference sequence). The CDR3 is 13 amino acids. CDR3: CASSFSSSYEQYF. The DNA for the CDR3 is TGTGCCAGCAGCTTTAGTAGCTCCTACGAGCAGTACTTC.

This clone has more than one count but fewer than ten. The chain carries TRBV2 and TRBJ1-2; D remains ambiguous. V was clipped by 3 bases and J by 3 bases, with 8 bases between them. The germline CDR1 and CDR2 sequences are SNHLY and FYNNEI. This CDR3 contains 13 residues. The CDR3 nucleotides read TGTGCCAGCAGTGAGGACCCATACTATGGCTACACCTTC. It is translated as CASSEDPYYGYTF.

There are many counts of this clone. The CDR3 nucleotides read TGTGCCATCAGTCCAGGGTTAGGAGGGAGAACTGAAGCTTTCTTT. Encoded protein: CAISPGLGGRTEAFF. The V call is TRBV10-3, the J call TRBJ1-1; tentative D call: TRBD1 (5 bases). V was shortened by 5 bases and J by 5 bases, with 18 bases between the two germline ends. Germline loops: CDR1 ENHRY, CDR2 SYGVKD. The CDR3 has 15 amino acids.

The V and J genes are TRBV28 and TRBJ2-5, with D maybe TRBD2 (6 bases). Trimming pared 0 bases from V and 5 bases from J, leaving 13 bases between. The CDR3 has 15 amino acids. CDR1 is MDHEN and CDR2 is SYDVKM in the germline V gene. CDR3 sequence reads: CASSLWGGIRETQYF. The CDR3 nucleotides are TGTGCCAGCAGTTTATGGGGCGGGATACGGGAGACCCAGTACTTC.